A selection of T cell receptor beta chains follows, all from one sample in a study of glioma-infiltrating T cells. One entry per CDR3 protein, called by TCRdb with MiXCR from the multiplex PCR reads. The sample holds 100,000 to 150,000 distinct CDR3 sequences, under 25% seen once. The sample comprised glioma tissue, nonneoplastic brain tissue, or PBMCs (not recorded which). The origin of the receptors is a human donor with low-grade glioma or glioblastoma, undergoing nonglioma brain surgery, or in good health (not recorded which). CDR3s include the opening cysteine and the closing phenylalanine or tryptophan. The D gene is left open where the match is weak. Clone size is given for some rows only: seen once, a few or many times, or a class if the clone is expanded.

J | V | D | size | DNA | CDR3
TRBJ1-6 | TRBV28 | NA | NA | TGTGCCAGCAGCTTCCGACGGACCTATAATTCACCCCTCCACTTT | CASSFRRTYNSPLHF
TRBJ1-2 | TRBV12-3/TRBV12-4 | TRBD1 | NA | TGTGCCAGCAGTTCGGCCCGGGACAGCCCAATCACCTTC | CASSSARDSPITF
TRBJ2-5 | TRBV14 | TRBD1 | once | TGTGCCAGCAGCCGCCATGGGAACAGGGGAGAGACCCAGTACTTC | CASSRHGNRGETQYF
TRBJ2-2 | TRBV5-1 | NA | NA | TGCGCCAGCAGCCTCCAACAAAGCACCGGGGAGCTGTTTTTT | CASSLQQSTGELFF
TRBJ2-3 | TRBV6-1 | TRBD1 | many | TGTGCCAGCAGCCTCCGCGACAGGGATTTCACAGATACGCAGTATTTT | CASSLRDRDFTDTQYF
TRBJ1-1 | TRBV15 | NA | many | TGTGCCACCAGGAGGGACAACCTGAACACTGAAGCTTTCTTT | CATRRDNLNTEAFF
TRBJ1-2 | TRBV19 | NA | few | TGTGCCAGTAGCAATCAGGGGAATGGCTACACCTTC | CASSNQGNGYTF
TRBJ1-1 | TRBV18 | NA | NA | TGTGCCAGCTCCCCATATTTGACTGAAGCTTTCTTT | CASSPYLTEAFF
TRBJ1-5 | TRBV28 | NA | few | TGTGCCAGCATTCCACAGGGCAATCAGCCCCAGCATTTT | CASIPQGNQPQHF
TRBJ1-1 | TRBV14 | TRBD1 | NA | TGTGCCAGCAGCCAAAGGACAGGGCAGAACACTGAAGCTTTCTTT | CASSQRTGQNTEAFF
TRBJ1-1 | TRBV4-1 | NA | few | TGCGCCAGCAGCCACCCCAACAGGATGAACACTGAAGCTTTCTTT | CASSHPNRMNTEAFF
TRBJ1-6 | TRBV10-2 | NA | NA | TGTGCCACCCGGAATGACATCCCCTTGAATTCACCCCTCCACTTT | CATRNDIPLNSPLHF
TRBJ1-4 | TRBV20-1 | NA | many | TGCAGTGGAGAGGAGGGAAGGGGTGAAAAACTGTTTTTT | CSGEEGRGEKLFF
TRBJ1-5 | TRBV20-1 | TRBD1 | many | TGCAGTGCCCGCCCGACAGGGGCCGGCAATCAGCCCCAGCATTTT | CSARPTGAGNQPQHF
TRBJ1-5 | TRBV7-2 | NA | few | TGTGCCAGCAGCCGGACAGTGGGCAATCAGCCCCAGCATTTT | CASSRTVGNQPQHF
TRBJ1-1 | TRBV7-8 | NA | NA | TGTGCCAGCAGCCCCCTTGTGGGGGGGAACACTGAAGCTTTCTTT | CASSPLVGGNTEAFF
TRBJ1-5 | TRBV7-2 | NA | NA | TGTGCCAGCAGCTTAGGGGATCGAGACCAGCCCCAGCATTTT | CASSLGDRDQPQHF
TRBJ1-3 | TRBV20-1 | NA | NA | TGCAGTGCTAGAGACTCGACAGAACCCGGAACCACCATATATTTT | CSARDSTEPGTTIYF
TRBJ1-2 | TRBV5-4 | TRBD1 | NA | TGTGCCAGCAGCATCGACAGGGTGAGGGGTGGCTACACCTTC | CASSIDRVRGGYTF
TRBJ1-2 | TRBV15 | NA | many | TGTGCCACCAGGAAGGGCGTAGATGGCTACACCTTC | CATRKGVDGYTF
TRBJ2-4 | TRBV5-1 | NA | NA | TGCGCCAGCAGCCTGGGGAACAGAGACGAAAACATTCAGTACTTC | CASSLGNRDENIQYF
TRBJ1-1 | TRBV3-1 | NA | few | TGTGCCACGGGGCCTCGCGAGACTGAAGCTTTCTTT | CATGPRETEAFF
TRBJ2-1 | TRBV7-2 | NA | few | TGTGCCAGCAGTGGAGGGTCTTACAATGAGCAGTTCTTC | CASSGGSYNEQFF
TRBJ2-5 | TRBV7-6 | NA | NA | TGTACCAGCAGCCCCCAAGGGGGAGAGACCCAGTACTTC | CTSSPQGGETQYF
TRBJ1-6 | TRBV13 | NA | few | TGTGCCAGCAGTGGCGACGGCTCACCCCTCCACTTT | CASSGDGSPLHF
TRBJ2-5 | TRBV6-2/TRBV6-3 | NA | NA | TGTGCCAGCAGTTACCCCGATCGGCACCAAGAGACCCAGTACTTC | CASSYPDRHQETQYF
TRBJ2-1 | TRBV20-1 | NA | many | TGCAGTGCTGGCTCCTACAATGAGCAGTTCTTC | CSAGSYNEQFF
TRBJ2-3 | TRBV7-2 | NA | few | TGTGCCAGCAGCTTTGAGGGGGGGGCGGGCACAGATACGCAGTATTTT | CASSFEGGAGTDTQYF
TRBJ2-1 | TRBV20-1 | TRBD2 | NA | TGCAGTGTCCCGGTTTCGGCTAGGCGGGGGGGAAGAAATGAGCAGTTCTTC | CSVPVSARRGGRNEQFF
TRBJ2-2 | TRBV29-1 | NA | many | TGCAGCGTGCTGACCGGGGAGCTGTTTTTT | CSVLTGELFF
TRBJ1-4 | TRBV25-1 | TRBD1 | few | TGTGCCAGCAGTGAATTGGGGACAGGGGCTGAAAAACTGTTTTTT | CASSELGTGAEKLFF
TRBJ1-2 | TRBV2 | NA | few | TGTGCCACGTCCGCGACGGAACTAGACTATGGCTACACCTTC | CATSATELDYGYTF
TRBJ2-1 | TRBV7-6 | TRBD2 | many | TGTGCCAGCAGCCGCGGGGGGGCCGGGATCTATGAGCAGTTCTTC | CASSRGGAGIYEQFF
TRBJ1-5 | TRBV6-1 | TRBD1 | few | TGTGCCAGCAGACCGGACAGGGGTGGCGATCAGCCCCAGCATTTT | CASRPDRGGDQPQHF
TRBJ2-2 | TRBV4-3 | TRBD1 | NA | TGCGCCAGCACCTTCACGGGGACAGGTCGGACCGGGGAGCTGTTTTTT | CASTFTGTGRTGELFF
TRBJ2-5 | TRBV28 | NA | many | TGTGCCAGCAGCAGGGACCCGGCCGAGACCCAGTACTTC | CASSRDPAETQYF
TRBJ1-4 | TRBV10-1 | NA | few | TGCGCCAGCAGTGAGAGTGGGGGCAGTAAACTGTTTTTT | CASSESGGSKLFF
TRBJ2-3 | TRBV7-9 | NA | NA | TGTGCCAGCGGAAAGATACAGGGAGGAAGGGCGAGGGCAGATACGCAGTATTTT | CASGKIQGGRARADTQYF
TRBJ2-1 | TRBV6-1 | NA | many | TGTGCCAGCAGTGAAGAAAGCGCCAATGTCGGGGGAGAGCAGTTCTTC | CASSEESANVGGEQFF
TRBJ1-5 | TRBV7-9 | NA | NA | TGTGCCAGTAACAACCCCCTCGGGCCCCAGCATTTT | CASNNPLGPQHF
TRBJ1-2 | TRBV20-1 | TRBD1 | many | TGCAGTGCTGGGCGGCCGACAGGGGGCGGAGGCTATGGCTACACCTTC | CSAGRPTGGGGYGYTF
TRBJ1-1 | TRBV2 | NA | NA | TGTGCCAGCATGGAGGACGCGAGCACTGAAGCTTTCTTT | CASMEDASTEAFF
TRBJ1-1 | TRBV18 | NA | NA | TGTGCCAGCTCACCAGCGAGACAGGACATGAACACTGAAGCTTTCTTT | CASSPARQDMNTEAFF
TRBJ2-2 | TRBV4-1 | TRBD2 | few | TGCGCCAGCAGTCGACCTTTAGCGGGGGGGCGCCCCGGGGAGCTGTTTTTT | CASSRPLAGGRPGELFF
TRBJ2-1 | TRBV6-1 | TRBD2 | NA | TGTGCCAGCAGTTTTTTAGCGGGGGATAAGGATGAGCAGTTCTTC | CASSFLAGDKDEQFF
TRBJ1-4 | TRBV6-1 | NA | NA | TGTGCCAGCAGCGGGCAGGGGCTTTCTAATGAAAAACTGTTTTTT | CASSGQGLSNEKLFF
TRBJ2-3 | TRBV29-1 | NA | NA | TGCAGCGCTGACGGCACAGATACGCAGTATTTT | CSADGTDTQYF
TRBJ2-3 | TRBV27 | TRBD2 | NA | TGTGCCAGCAGTTTAGGATATGAGACTAGCGGCACAGATACGCAGTATTTT | CASSLGYETSGTDTQYF
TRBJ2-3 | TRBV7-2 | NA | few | TGTGCCAGCAGCTTAGACTTCCGCACAGATACGCAGTATTTT | CASSLDFRTDTQYF
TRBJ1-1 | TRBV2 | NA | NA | TGTGCCAGCCACTCGGACCGGCAGAACACTGAGGCTTTCTTT | CASHSDRQNTEAFF
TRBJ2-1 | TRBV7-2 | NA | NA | TGTGCCAGCAGCTTATTGACGGCTAATGAGCAGTTCTTC | CASSLLTANEQFF
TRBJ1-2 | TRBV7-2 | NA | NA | TGTGCCAGCAGCTTAGACCCACAGGTTAACTATGGCTACACCTTC | CASSLDPQVNYGYTF
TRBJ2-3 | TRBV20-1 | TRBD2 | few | TGCAGTGCTAGATCCCTATCGGGGGGGCGATCCACAGATACGCAGTATTTT | CSARSLSGGRSTDTQYF
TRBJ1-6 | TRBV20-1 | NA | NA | TGCAGTGCAACCACTGGCTGGGGGTCGGACTCACCCCTCCACTTT | CSATTGWGSDSPLHF
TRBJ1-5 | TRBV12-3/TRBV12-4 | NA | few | TGTGCCAGCAGTCGACACAGGGATTGGAATCAGCCCCAGCATTTT | CASSRHRDWNQPQHF
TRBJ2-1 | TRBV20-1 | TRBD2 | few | TGCAGTGCTAGTTCTCAAGGGCTAGCGGGGACCCCCTACAATGAGCAGTTCTTC | CSASSQGLAGTPYNEQFF
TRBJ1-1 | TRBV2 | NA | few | TGTGCCAGCAGTGCGTCGGTGGGTGACGCTTTCTTT | CASSASVGDAFF
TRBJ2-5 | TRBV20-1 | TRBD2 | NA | TGCAGTGCTAGAGATGGGGGGGGGAACCAAGAGACCCAGTACTTC | CSARDGGGNQETQYF
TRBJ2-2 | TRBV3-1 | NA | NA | TGTGCCAGCAGTCCGGTCCTACCAGCGAACACCGGGGAGCTGTTTTTT | CASSPVLPANTGELFF